This T cell receptor (beta chain) was sequenced for a study of shared clonotypes between healthy human individuals. Assay: immunoSEQ multiplex PCR; the TCRdb copy retains only in-frame clones and omits some. Counted here are 2,500,000 or so clones, about 90% occurring once; the ten biggest clones make up 0.3% to 0.4%. The trim removed 5 bases at V and 8 bases at J, leaving 3 bases unmatched. CDR1 is MNHEY, CDR2 SVGAGI, per germline. The CDR3 covers 13 residues. This chain joins TRBV6-5 and TRBJ1-6; 7 bases match TRBD1. The sequence was collected from a man aged 18 to 29 in good health. Some clones in this sample may be carry-over from other donors' samples. Input material: naive CD4+ T cells from PBMCs. The subset here: CD45RA+ positively selected. In DNA, the CDR3 is TGTGCCAGCAGTCCTACAGGGGATTCACCCCTCCACTTT. It specifies CASSPTGDSPLHF.